These 28 T cell receptor beta chains were all obtained from the same sample, sequenced in a study of T cell repertoires in cytomegalovirus infection. TCRdb re-called the reads with MiXCR, one entry per CDR3 protein. The table has hundreds of thousands of distinct CDR3 sequences, around 11% seen once. The sequenced sample consisted of PBMCs. The receptors were gathered from a human donor in good health (CMV status not recorded). Some clones in this sample may be carry-over from other donors' samples.

The J gene is TRBJ2-7, the V gene TRBV2; D may be TRBD2 (5 bases). The CDR3 has 13 residues. V was trimmed by 6 bases and J by 0 bases, leaving 9 bases between them. Per the germline V gene, CDR1 is SNHLY and CDR2 is FYNNEI. The DNA for the CDR3 is TGTGCCAGCAGGCGAGAGGGCTCCTACGAGCAGTACTTC. Residues: CASRREGSYEQYF.

This clonotype was seen many times. The chain couples TRBV4-1 to TRBJ1-6, with no clear D. The CDR3 has 12 amino acids. The germline V and J ends were trimmed by 1 base and 13 bases, with 8 bases remaining between them. Germline CDR1 reads MGHRA; CDR2 reads YSYEKL. The DNA for the CDR3 is TGCGCCAGCAGCCAAGCCTCTGGGCCCCTCCACTTT. It yields the protein CASSQASGPLHF.

The table lists this clonotype with many counts. The CDR3 protein is CASTPTGANYGYTF. The CDR3 DNA reads TGTGCCAGCACCCCTACAGGGGCGAACTATGGCTACACCTTC. The chain employs TRBV7-9 and TRBJ1-2, with 7 nucleotides matching TRBD1. V shed 7 bases, J shed 2 bases, and the junction held 7 bases outside the gene matches. The germline gives CDR1 SEHNR, CDR2 FQNEAQ (reference sequence). This CDR3 contains 14 residues.

This clonotype was recorded at least ten times. This rearrangement joins TRBV11-2 to TRBJ2-2, with TRBD2 matching over 11 bases. Germline V gene sequence: CDR1 SGHAT, CDR2 FQNNGV. V lost 6 bases to trimming and J lost 6 bases; unmatched junction nucleotides: 9. The length of the CDR3 is 16 residues. CDR3 loop: CASRSTSGSGSGELFF. Written as DNA, the CDR3 is TGTGCCAGCAGAAGCACTAGCGGGAGTGGCTCCGGGGAGCTGTTTTTT.

In this sample, this clonotype turned up a few times. This chain links TRBV5-4 with TRBJ2-1, with 10 bases identical to TRBD2. CDR3 length: 15 amino acids. CDR1 and CDR2 from the germline V gene are SGHNT and YYREEE (reference sequence). Unmatched junction bases numbered 7, after V lost 0 bases and J lost 10 bases. CDR3 in amino acids: CASSLGLAGDGEQFF. The CDR3 coding sequence is TGTGCCAGCAGCTTGGGGCTAGCGGGAGACGGGGAGCAGTTCTTC.

This clonotype was seen more than once but under ten times. This chain joins TRBV28 and TRBJ1-4, with D unresolved. Trimming shortened V by 4 bases and J by 0 bases, and 12 bases separated the two germline ends. The CDR3 is 16 residues long. Germline values: CDR1 MDHEN, CDR2 SYDVKM. The DNA of the CDR3 is TGTGCCAGCAGTTCCAATCGGGTTGCAACTAATGAAAAACTGTTTTTT. Translation gives CASSSNRVATNEKLFF. The full variable domain, its missing parts supplied by reference TRBV28 and TRBJ1-4, is DVKVTQSSRYLVKRTGEKVFLECVQDMDHENMFWYRQDPGLGLRLIYFSYDVKMKEKGDIPEGYSVSREKKERFSLILESASTNQTSMYLCASSSNRVATNEKLFFGSGTQLSVL.

The gene calls are TRBV5-7 and TRBJ2-3; D remains ambiguous. TRBV5-7 is classed as an ORF, of uncertain function. The CDR3 is made up of 14 amino acids. V lost 1 base and J lost 1, with 7 bases in between. This CDR3 reads CASSLLIRTDTQYF. The CDR3 nucleotides are TGTGCCAGCAGCTTGTTGATTCGCACAGATACGCAGTATTTT.

V and J are TRBV5-6 and TRBJ2-7; TRBD2 matches at 16 bases. Germline V gene lookup returns CDR1 SGHDT and CDR2 YYEEEE. The J segment lost 6 bases and the V segment lost 1 base, leaving 4 bases of the junction unmatched. This CDR3 comprises 16 residues. DNA of the CDR3: TGTGCCAGCAGCTTGCCGGGACTAGCGGGAGGGGGCGAGCAGTACTTC. As protein: CASSLPGLAGGGEQYF.

The rearrangement links TRBV3-1 to TRBJ2-1; 13 bases align to TRBD2. CDR3 size: 17 residues. Per the germline V gene, CDR1 is LGHDT and CDR2 is YNNKEL (reference sequence). Losses at the gene ends were 1 base for V and 7 bases for J; bases not matched to a gene: 7. The CDR3 loop is CASSQGVTLAGGNEQFF. The CDR3 nucleotides are TGTGCCAGCAGCCAAGGGGTGACACTAGCGGGAGGGAATGAGCAGTTCTTC.

This clonotype was seen repeatedly, ten times or more. V gene TRBV28 combines with J gene TRBJ1-5, with no clear D. Between the trimmed V and J ends, which lost 6 bases and 3 bases, there was a span of 6 bases. In germline, CDR1 is MDHEN, CDR2 SYDVKM. The CDR3 spans 12 residues. The CDR3 DNA reads as TGTGCCAGCAGGGGTAACAATCAGCCCCAGCATTTT. Translation gives CASRGNNQPQHF.

This clonotype was observed a few times. The J gene is TRBJ2-1, the V gene TRBV24-1; 10 bases match TRBD2. Per germline, CDR1 KGHDR and CDR2 SFDVKD. V lost 3 bases and J lost 9; bases outside the gene matches: 7. The CDR3 consists of 15 residues. The CDR3 reads CATSDPGLAGAEQFF. CDR3 DNA: TGTGCCACCAGTGATCCGGGGCTAGCGGGAGCTGAGCAGTTCTTC.

The chain uses TRBV15 and TRBJ1-5; D may be TRBD1 (5 bases). CDR3 length equals 13 residues. The V end lost 5 bases, the J end lost 6 bases, and 11 bases lay between the germline ends. Germline V lookup: CDR1 LNHNV, CDR2 YYDKDF (reference sequence). CDR3: CATSQSGGQPQHF. The DNA of the CDR3 is TGTGCCACCAGCCAATCGGGGGGTCAGCCCCAGCATTTT.

The V and J genes are TRBV15 and TRBJ1-2; D unclear. This CDR3 is built from 15 residues. Germline values: CDR1 LNHNV, CDR2 YYDKDF (reference sequence). The germline V and J ends were trimmed by 1 base and 2 bases, with 11 bases remaining between them. CDR3 in DNA: TGTGCCACCAGCAGAGTCAAAGGCTGGAACTATGGCTACACCTTC. This codes for CATSRVKGWNYGYTF.

This clonotype was recorded a few times. V and J are TRBV7-9 and TRBJ1-2; maybe TRBD1 (5 bases). The length of the CDR3 is 13 residues. V lost 1 base, J lost 13 bases, and 16 bases lay in between. Germline loops: CDR1 SEHNR, CDR2 FQNEAQ (reference sequence). CDR3 amino acids: CASSLEGQGPPTF. Here the CDR3 DNA reads TGTGCCAGCAGCTTAGAAGGGCAGGGCCCCCCCACCTTC. Full variable domain (rest looked up from reference TRBV7-9 and TRBJ1-2): DTGVSQNPRHKITKRGQNVTFRCDPISEHNRLYWYRQTLGQGPEFLTYFQNEAQLEKSRLLSDRFSAERPKGSFSTLEIQRTEQGDSAMYLCASSLEGQGPPTFGSGTRLTVV.

This clonotype was observed many times. The gene calls are TRBV5-1 and TRBJ1-1; no clear D. CDR3 length equals 14 residues. Germline V gives CDR1 SGHRS, CDR2 YFSETQ. V lost 9 bases and J lost 7, with 22 bases in between. In nucleotides, the CDR3 is TGCGCCACCTCCCAGGCGGCAGGAACGGTTGAAGCTTTCTTT. Translation: CATSQAAGTVEAFF.

This clonotype was detected ten times or more. The V call is TRBV28, the J call TRBJ1-4; a weak D match, TRBD1 (6 bases). In germline, CDR1 is MDHEN, CDR2 SYDVKM. The germline V and J ends were trimmed by 5 bases and 5 bases, with 12 bases remaining between them. This CDR3 comprises 14 residues. CDR3 in amino acids: CASSGQPGNEKLFF. Written as DNA, the CDR3 is TGTGCCAGCAGTGGACAGCCGGGGAATGAAAAACTGTTTTTT.

In its sample, this clonotype was seen many times. V gene TRBV6-1 combines with J gene TRBJ1-2, with D perhaps TRBD1 (5 bases). V was clipped by 6 bases and J by 4 bases, with 12 bases between them. Germline CDR1 MNHNS, CDR2 SASEGT. The CDR3 is 13 residues long. CDR3 loop: CASSIDSLYGYTF. CDR3 DNA sequence: TGTGCCAGCAGCATTGACAGTCTCTATGGCTACACCTTC.

V usage is TRBV4-2 and J usage is TRBJ1-2; D uncertain. Trimming removed 4 bases from V and 8 bases from J, with 17 bases in between. The CDR3 sequence is 14 residues long. CDR1 and CDR2 from the germline V gene are LGHNA and YNFKEQ. The CDR3 DNA is TGTGCCAGCAGCCTAGATGGGGTGGCGATCGGCTACACCTTC. Its protein product is CASSLDGVAIGYTF.

This clonotype was recorded at least ten times. The gene calls are TRBV20-1 and TRBJ1-1; D ambiguous. Germline CDR1 is DFQATT and CDR2 is SNEGSKA (reference sequence). The V end lost 6 bases, the J end lost 4 bases, and 15 bases lay between the germline ends. The CDR3 totals 13 residues. CDR3: CSANRGWGTEAFF. CDR3 coding DNA: TGCAGTGCCAACCGCGGTTGGGGCACTGAAGCTTTCTTT.

This clonotype showed up many times. V and J are TRBV28 and TRBJ1-3; D uncertain. Germline V gene sequence: CDR1 MDHEN, CDR2 SYDVKM. V gave up 3 bases and J gave up 8 bases, with 17 bases separating them. The CDR3 totals 15 residues. CDR3 region: CASSFPTQRPYTIYF. The CDR3 DNA follows: TGTGCCAGCAGTTTCCCGACCCAACGGCCTTACACCATATATTTT.

CDR3 sequence (DNA): TGCAGTGCTAGAGCAGAGACCCCCAATCAGCCCCAGCATTTT. It specifies CSARAETPNQPQHF. The rearrangement links TRBV20-1 to TRBJ1-5; no clear D. Trimming pared 1 base from V and 3 bases from J, leaving 10 bases between. CDR1 and CDR2 (germline): DFQATT, SNEGSKA (reference sequence). The CDR3 is 14 amino acids.

The chain combines TRBV7-8 with TRBJ2-2; D ambiguous. The length of the CDR3 is 15 residues. Trimming removed 8 bases from V and 0 bases from J, with 13 bases in between. Germline CDR1 SGHVS, CDR2 FQNEAQ. The CDR3: CASLGRFSNTGELFF. CDR3 nucleotides: TGTGCCAGCTTAGGTCGGTTTTCGAACACCGGGGAGCTGTTTTTT.

This clonotype was observed a handful of times. This rearrangement joins TRBV19 to TRBJ1-2; D gene ambiguous. The CDR3 spans 14 residues. Trimming shortened V by 2 bases and J by 4 bases, and 11 bases separated the two germline ends. Looked up from germline, CDR1 is LNHDA and CDR2 is SQIVND (reference sequence). The CDR3 protein is CASSIYEGLYGYTF. CDR3 in DNA: TGTGCCAGTAGTATATATGAAGGGCTCTATGGCTACACCTTC.

In its sample, this clonotype was seen many times. This rearrangement joins TRBV11-2 to TRBJ1-2; 9 nucleotides line up with TRBD1. The germline V gene encodes CDR1 SGHAT and CDR2 FQNNGV. The CDR3 consists of 15 residues. Trimming removed 2 bases from V and 6 bases from J; junction bases left unmatched: 7. This chain's CDR3 is CASSLNPGQGNGYTF. CDR3 DNA: TGTGCCAGCAGCTTAAACCCGGGACAGGGTAATGGCTACACCTTC. The whole variable domain, filled in from reference TRBV11-2 and TRBJ1-2, reads EAGVAQSPRYKIIEKRQSVAFWCNPISGHATLYWYQQILGQGPKLLIQFQNNGVVDDSQLPKDRFSAERLKGVDSTLKIQPAKLEDSAVYLCASSLNPGQGNGYTFGSGTRLTVV.

This clonotype has ten or more counts. CDR3 residues: CASSGYSGELFF. DNA of the CDR3: TGTGCCAGCAGTGGGTATTCCGGGGAGCTGTTTTTT. This chain joins TRBV7-3 and TRBJ2-2; D is unclear. CDR1 is SGHTA and CDR2 is FQGTGA in the germline V gene. The CDR3 is 12 residues long. Between the trimmed V and J ends, which lost 6 bases and 6 bases, there was a span of 8 bases.

As to this clonotype: An end of the junction differs from the germline gene, which may be a read error. This chain links TRBV24-1 with TRBJ2-7; either TRBD1 or TRBD2 may supply D (5 bases each). This CDR3 is built from 12 residues. Germline V CDR1 and CDR2: KGHDR, SFDVKD. DNA for the CDR3: TGTGCCACCAGTGACCCAATCGGGACCTTCTATTTC. This encodes CATSDPIGTFYF.

This clonotype has a count of ten or more. This chain uses TRBV5-4 with TRBJ2-2, with 9 nucleotides matching TRBD2. Germline lookup yields CDR1 SGHNT and CDR2 YYREEE (reference sequence). V lost 2 bases, J lost 4 bases, and 3 bases stayed unmatched. The CDR3 sequence is 15 residues long. The CDR3, as DNA: TGTGCCAGCAGCTTAAAGCGGGAGGCCACCGGGGAGCTGTTTTTT. Its translation is CASSLKREATGELFF.

This chain uses TRBV11-2 with TRBJ1-2, with a possible D match to TRBD1 (5 bases). Trimming cost V 5 bases and J 3 bases, with 10 bases left between them. CDR1 is SGHAT, CDR2 FQNNGV, per germline. The CDR3 extends over 13 amino acids. For the CDR3, the DNA is TGTGCCAGCAGCCGGGGCGCCTACTATGGCTACACCTTC. Residues: CASSRGAYYGYTF.